Listed below are T cell receptor beta chains from one sample, sequenced in a study of neurological immune-mediated disorders. TCRdb independently ran MiXCR on the 5' RACE reads; one entry per CDR3 protein. The sample includes some 55,000 distinct CDR3 sequences, roughly 8% of them seen just once. Sequenced material: PBMCs. The receptor source for this set is a woman between 35 and 50 years old in good health. CDR3s include the opening cysteine and the closing phenylalanine or tryptophan. The D gene is left open where the match is weak. Clone size appears in some rows only: once, few, many, or a class for an expanded clone.

V gene	clone size	J gene	D gene	CDR3 DNA	CDR3 protein
TRBV24-1	many	TRBJ2-3	NA	TGTGCCACCAGTGAACCCTTGGCCCCGGACAGCGAAGGGGTTACGCAGTATTTT	CATSEPLAPDSEGVTQYF
TRBV2	many	TRBJ1-1	TRBD1	TGTGCCAGCAGTGAACGACAGGGGGTAACTGAAGCTTTCTTT	CASSERQGVTEAFF
TRBV12-3/TRBV12-4	many	TRBJ2-1	NA	TGTGCCAGCAGTTTAGAGACGGGAGCGTCCTACAATGAGCAGTTCTTC	CASSLETGASYNEQFF
TRBV12-3/TRBV12-4	many	TRBJ2-5	NA	TGTGCCAGCAGTCTGACTAGTCGAGAGACCCAGTACTTC	CASSLTSRETQYF
TRBV6-5	NA	TRBJ2-1	NA	TGTGCCAGCAGTCCAAAGTTGAGGGGGAATGAGCAGTTCTTC	CASSPKLRGNEQFF
TRBV14	many	TRBJ2-7	NA	TGTGCCAGCAGCGGTGACCTGGGTACTCGCTCCTACGAGCAGTACTTC	CASSGDLGTRSYEQYF
TRBV10-3	many	TRBJ2-7	NA	TGTGCCATCAGTGAGCCCATAGACTTCGAGCAGTACTTC	CAISEPIDFEQYF
TRBV4-3	few	TRBJ1-2	NA	TGCGCCAGCAGCCAACAAGGGACTGGCTACACCTTC	CASSQQGTGYTF
TRBV6-2/TRBV6-3	many	TRBJ1-5	NA	TGTGCCAGCAGTACAGGGTTCGGTCAGCCCCAGCATTTT	CASSTGFGQPQHF
TRBV20-1	many	TRBJ2-7	TRBD2	TGCAGTGCATGGACTAGCCGGGAATACGAGCAGTACTTC	CSAWTSREYEQYF
TRBV4-2	many	TRBJ2-5	NA	TGTGCCAGCAGCCAAGACCTATGGGAGACCCAGTACTTC	CASSQDLWETQYF
TRBV7-8	few	TRBJ1-4	NA	TGTGCCAGCAGTTTACAGAATAATGAAAAACTGTTTTTT	CASSLQNNEKLFF
TRBV6-1	NA	TRBJ2-5	TRBD1	TGTGCCAGCAGTACAACAGGGGGGATGAAGACCCAGTACTTC	CASSTTGGMKTQYF
TRBV7-2	many	TRBJ2-5	TRBD2	TGTGCCAGCAGCTTATGGCTAGCGGGAGGATCAGAGACCCAGTACTTC	CASSLWLAGGSETQYF
TRBV7-3	many	TRBJ2-6	NA	TGTGCCAGCAGGGCAGGCCGTGAGGGGGCCAACGTCCTGACTTTC	CASRAGREGANVLTF
TRBV30	NA	TRBJ2-3	NA	TGTGCCTGGAGTGGGCGTTGGGGGAGAGGGAATACGCAGTATTTT	CAWSGRWGRGNTQYF
TRBV4-1	many	TRBJ2-7	NA	TGCGCCAGCAGCCAAGAGAGTGGACGGAACTACGAGCAGTACTTC	CASSQESGRNYEQYF
TRBV20-1	many	TRBJ1-1	NA	TGCAGTGTTCCGACAGAGCGAAAGACGGCTTTCTTT	CSVPTERKTAFF
TRBV6-1	many	TRBJ2-6	TRBD1	TGTGCCAGCAGGAAAGGAACAGGGGGCACTGGGGCCAACGTCCTGACTTTC	CASRKGTGGTGANVLTF
TRBV5-6	many	TRBJ2-1	TRBD2	TGTGCCAGCAGCTTGGCTTCTCTAGCGGGAGGGAGGAATGAGCAGTTCTTC	CASSLASLAGGRNEQFF
TRBV20-1	many	TRBJ1-2	NA	TGCAGTGCTAGAGATATGACCGGGGGGGGCGGCTACACCTTC	CSARDMTGGGGYTF
TRBV18	many	TRBJ1-2	NA	TGTGCCAGCTCACCATCCGGGGGCGGTAACTATGGCTACACCTTC	CASSPSGGGNYGYTF
TRBV27	many	TRBJ2-7	TRBD2	TGTGCCAGCAGCGAGGGAGCGGGAGCCTCCTACGAGCAGTACTTC	CASSEGAGASYEQYF
TRBV5-1	many	TRBJ2-2	TRBD1	TGCGCCAGCAGCCCGGGACAGGGGACCGGGGAGCTGTTTTTT	CASSPGQGTGELFF
TRBV2	many	TRBJ2-7	NA	TGTGCCAGCAGCCGACAGGTACACTCCTACGAGCAGTACTTC	CASSRQVHSYEQYF
TRBV12-3/TRBV12-4	many	TRBJ1-5	NA	TGTGCCAGCATGATCAGTCACAGCAATCAGCCCCAGCATTTT	CASMISHSNQPQHF
TRBV7-6	many	TRBJ1-6	NA	TGTGCCAGCAGCTTAGAGCGGGATAATTCACCCCTCCACTTT	CASSLERDNSPLHF
TRBV24-1	many	TRBJ1-1	NA	TGTGCCACCAGTGATTTTGCGGGTTCTGAAGCTTTCTTT	CATSDFAGSEAFF
TRBV15	medium-sized	TRBJ1-3	NA	TGTGCCACCAGCAGAGAGATCCGAACAGGGAACTCTGGAAACACCATATATTTT	CATSREIRTGNSGNTIYF
TRBV11-2	NA	TRBJ2-2	NA	TGTGCCAGCAGCTTATTGACCGGGGAGCTGTTTTTT	CASSLLTGELFF
TRBV5-1	many	TRBJ2-7	NA	TGCGCCAGCTCCTTCGGGGGGACAGGTGGCAGCGAGCAGTACTTC	CASSFGGTGGSEQYF
TRBV29-1	many	TRBJ2-1	TRBD2	TGCAGCGTGCAGAGCGGGAGCTCCTACAATGAGCAGTTCTTC	CSVQSGSSYNEQFF
TRBV27	many	TRBJ2-3	NA	TGTGCCAGCAGTTTATGGGCTCAGGGAGCGAAAGATACGCAGTATTTT	CASSLWAQGAKDTQYF
TRBV7-2	many	TRBJ2-1	TRBD2	TGTGCCAGCAGCTTAGGGAGGGGACTAGCGGCCTACAATGAGCAGTTCTTC	CASSLGRGLAAYNEQFF
TRBV19	NA	TRBJ2-7	TRBD1	TGTGCCAGTAGTAGGCAGGGACAGGTGTTCTCCTACGAGCAGTACTTC	CASSRQGQVFSYEQYF
TRBV20-1	many	TRBJ1-2	NA	TGCAGTGCTAGAGGACAGGCATCGGGAGGCTACACCTTC	CSARGQASGGYTF
TRBV18	many	TRBJ2-5	NA	TGTGCCAGCTCACCACCGGGAGAGACCCAGTACTTC	CASSPPGETQYF
TRBV7-8	many	TRBJ2-5	NA	TGTGCCAGCAGCTTAGATTCTTTGTCGGTGGTTGATCAAGAGACCCAGTACTTC	CASSLDSLSVVDQETQYF
TRBV12-3/TRBV12-4	NA	TRBJ2-1	NA	TGTGCCAGCAGTTCCACTAGTGTCTTGTCGGCTGAGCAGTTCTTC	CASSSTSVLSAEQFF
TRBV5-1	few	TRBJ1-2	NA	TGCGCCAGCAGCGAAGGAGGCCAGGCCTATGGCTACACCTTC	CASSEGGQAYGYTF
TRBV3-2	many	TRBJ2-2	NA	TGTGCCAGCAGCCAGGAGGGGCTGAACACCGGGGAGCTGTTTTTT	CASSQEGLNTGELFF
TRBV4-1	many	TRBJ1-5	TRBD1	TGCGCCAGCAGCCCAAGATACGCCGACAGGGATCAGCCCCAGCATTTT	CASSPRYADRDQPQHF
TRBV20-1	many	TRBJ1-2	NA	TGCAGTGCTAGTAGGCAGGTGAAGGATGGCTACACCTTC	CSASRQVKDGYTF
TRBV30	few	TRBJ2-5	TRBD2	TGTGCCTGGAGTTACGGGGGGGCCTTGAAGACCCAGTACTTC	CAWSYGGALKTQYF
TRBV7-2	many	TRBJ2-4	NA	TGTGCCAGCAGGGGCGGGGCCAGTACGTACTTC	CASRGGASTYF
TRBV20-1	many	TRBJ1-3	NA	TGCAGTGCTAGAGATCAGGAGGGAGGACCCTCGTTCTCTGGAAACACCATATATTTT	CSARDQEGGPSFSGNTIYF
TRBV14	many	TRBJ1-3	NA	TGTGCCAGCAGCCAAGACCTCCTAGTGAGCTCTGGAAACACCATATATTTT	CASSQDLLVSSGNTIYF
TRBV20-1	many	TRBJ1-6	NA	TGCAGTGCTGCGGATGGGCCTCCACCCCTCCACTTT	CSAADGPPPLHF
TRBV3-1	many	TRBJ2-7	TRBD1	TGTGCCAGCAGCCAATGGGGACAGAGCTCCTACGAGCAGTACTTC	CASSQWGQSSYEQYF
TRBV20-1	many	TRBJ2-1	NA	TGCAGTGCTAGAGATTGGAGATTCAATGAGCAGTTCTTC	CSARDWRFNEQFF
TRBV15	many	TRBJ1-4	NA	TGTGCCACCAGCAGTTGGGAGGGGATGGGTGAAAAACTGTTTTTT	CATSSWEGMGEKLFF
TRBV20-1	many	TRBJ1-2	NA	TGCAGTGCCGGGGGGGACTATAACTATGGCTACACCTTC	CSAGGDYNYGYTF